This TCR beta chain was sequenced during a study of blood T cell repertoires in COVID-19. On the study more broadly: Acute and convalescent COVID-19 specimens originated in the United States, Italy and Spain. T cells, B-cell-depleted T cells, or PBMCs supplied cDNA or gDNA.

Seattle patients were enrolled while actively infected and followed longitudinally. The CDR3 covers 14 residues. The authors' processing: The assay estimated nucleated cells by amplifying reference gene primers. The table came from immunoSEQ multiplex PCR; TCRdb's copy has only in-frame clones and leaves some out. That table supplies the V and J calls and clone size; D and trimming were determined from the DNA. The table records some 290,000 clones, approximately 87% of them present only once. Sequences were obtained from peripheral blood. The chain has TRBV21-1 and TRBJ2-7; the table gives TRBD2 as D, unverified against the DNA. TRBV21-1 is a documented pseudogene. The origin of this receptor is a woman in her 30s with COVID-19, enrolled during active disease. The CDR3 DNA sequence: TGTGCCAGCAGCAAAGGACGGGAGGGAGTTGAGCAGTACTTC. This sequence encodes CASSKGREGVEQYF.